One sample yielded the 5 T cell receptor beta chains listed below, sequenced in a study of blood T cell repertoires in COVID-19. Sequencing used immunoSEQ multiplex PCR; TCRdb keeps in-frame clones, though not all of them. The sample has some 300,000 clones; nearly 90% are singletons. Sequencing was done on a sample of PBMCs or T cells enriched from blood (not recorded which). These receptors were taken from a woman in her thirties who had recovered from COVID-19.

The V and J genes are TRBV29-1 and TRBJ1-5; possible D gene TRBD1, 6 bases. CDR3 length equals 12 residues. Germline V gene data show CDR1 as SQVTM and CDR2 as ANQGSEA. Trimming removed 4 bases at V and 6 bases at J, with 10 bases between. CDR3 protein: CSVGGHGQPQHF. DNA of the CDR3: TGCAGCGTTGGGGGGCACGGTCAGCCCCAGCATTTT.

The V gene is TRBV23-1, the J gene TRBJ1-5, with 7 bases that match TRBD1. TRBV23-1 falls under the ORF class, with uncertain function. The CDR3 totals 14 residues. The V segment lost 8 bases and the J segment 7 bases; nucleotides outside the gene matches: 11. As DNA, the CDR3 is TGCGCCAGCGGACAGAAGGGGGCAAGACAGCCCCAGCATTTT. Protein sequence: CASGQKGARQPQHF.

V gene TRBV5-6 combines with J gene TRBJ2-7; TRBD1 agrees at 8 bases. With 0 bases clipped from V and 9 bases from J, the junction kept 2 bases outside the gene matches. This CDR3 has 12 amino acids. Germline CDR1 reads SGHDT; CDR2 reads YYEEEE. CDR3 region: CASSLGGTGQYF. In nucleotides, the CDR3 is TGTGCCAGCAGCTTGGGAGGGACAGGGCAGTACTTC.

The rearrangement links TRBV19 to TRBJ1-1; TRBD1 agrees at 11 bases. Germline trimming cut 5 bases from V and 5 bases from J; bases unmatched to any gene: 7. Germline V CDR1 and CDR2: LNHDA, SQIVND (reference sequence). This CDR3 spans 15 amino acids. The CDR3 spells CASSFEDRGLTEAFF. The CDR3 DNA reads as TGTGCCAGTAGTTTCGAGGACAGGGGGCTGACTGAAGCTTTCTTT. Full variable domain (remainder filled in from reference TRBV19 and TRBJ1-1): DGGITQSPKYLFRKEGQNVTLSCEQNLNHDAMYWYRQDPGQGLRLIYYSQIVNDFQKGDIAEGYSVSREKKESFPLTVTSAQKNPTAFYLCASSFEDRGLTEAFFGQGTRLTVV.

The chain links TRBV19 to TRBJ1-2; 8 nucleotides match TRBD1. V dropped 3 bases and J dropped 4; count of bases not matched to a gene: 13. Germline-derived CDR1 and CDR2 are LNHDA and SQIVND (reference sequence). There are 17 residues in the CDR3. The CDR3 DNA is TGTGCCAGTAGTATGGGGCTGCGGGTGGACAGGGTCTATGGCTACACCTTC. Amino acids: CASSMGLRVDRVYGYTF.